Shown below are 17 T cell receptor beta chains from a single sample sequenced in a study of Ad26.COV2.S vaccination and SARS-CoV-2 variants (dated by TCRdb to the early 2020s). The intended sense of this specimen's treatment or condition label: some 20 received Ad26.COV2.S at low or high dose, single or two shots; roughly five received placebo; per-sample allocation not given. Repertoires of vaccine and placebo recipients were sequenced from samples collected on day 63 after the first injection. Libraries were built with the immunoSEQ multiplex PCR assay. Sourced from immuneACCESS, this table was stored by TCRdb with only in-frame sequences that have V and J called. A share of the clones is absent; for the studies checked, an unresolved V gene accounts for under half, and the remainder has no known explanation. This sample is represented by about 350,000 clones; 85% of them were singletons. 3% to 4% of the sample belongs to the ten largest clones.

The sample was peripheral blood, taken in a trial of Ad26.COV2.S vaccine versus placebo. Receptors originate from a person between 18 and 59 years old who received the Ad26.COV2.S COVID-19 vaccine or a placebo.

The CDR3 nucleotides read TGTGCCAGCAGCTTAGGGACTAGCGCCACAGATACGCAGTATTTT. This encodes CASSLGTSATDTQYF. The gene calls are TRBV11-2 and TRBJ2-3; 9 bases fit TRBD2. This CDR3 contains 15 residues. V lost 1 base and J lost 2; bases outside the gene matches: 1. Germline lookup yields CDR1 SGHAT and CDR2 FQNNGV.

The chain joins TRBV19 to TRBJ1-5; the D is unclear. The CDR3 length is 13 residues. Trimming removed 11 bases from V and 7 bases from J, with 18 bases in between. Germline values: CDR1 LNHDA, CDR2 SQIVND (reference sequence). CDR3 bases: TGTGCCTGCAGTTTCAGAGCGGGGCAGCCCCAGCATTTT. Encoded protein: CACSFRAGQPQHF.

This chain uses TRBV29-1 with TRBJ2-2, with D perhaps matching TRBD1 (6 bases). Trimming removed 2 bases at V and 2 bases at J, with 12 bases between. Germline V gene data show CDR1 as SQVTM and CDR2 as ANQGSEA. The CDR3 has 15 residues. CDR3 in DNA: TGCAGCGTTGAACGAGGGGGAACAAACACCGGGGAGCTGTTTTTT. Its protein product is CSVERGGTNTGELFF.

This chain joins TRBV6-5 and TRBJ2-7; 8 bases are shared with TRBD2. The trim removed 7 bases at V and 4 bases at J, leaving 12 bases unmatched. CDR3 length equals 15 residues. CDR1 is MNHEY, CDR2 SVGAGI, per germline. This CDR3 reads CASTKGAGGLYEQYF. The CDR3 DNA reads TGTGCCAGCACCAAAGGGGCGGGGGGCCTGTACGAGCAGTACTTC.

This clone came up once. This rearrangement joins TRBV12-3 or TRBV12-4 to TRBJ2-2; D may be TRBD2 (6 bases). The CDR3 spans 13 residues. The V end was cut by 8 bases, the J end by 0 bases, with 7 bases between. The CDR3 DNA sequence: TGTGCCAGCGCGGGAACGAACACCGGGGAGCTGTTTTTT. Translation: CASAGTNTGELFF.

The chain is built from TRBV11-2 and TRBJ2-3; TRBD2 aligns across 8 bases. From germline, CDR1 is SGHAT and CDR2 FQNNGV. Losses at the gene ends were 5 bases for V and 0 bases for J; bases not matched to a gene: 7. The CDR3 covers 16 residues. CDR3 loop: CASSPGGGRSTDTQYF. DNA of the CDR3: TGTGCCAGCAGCCCCGGGGGGGGTCGGAGCACAGATACGCAGTATTTT.

J is TRBJ2-2 and V is TRBV27; 9 bases are a match to TRBD2. The CDR3 extends over 18 amino acids. Germline V gene data show CDR1 as MNHEY and CDR2 as SMNVEV (reference sequence). The trim removed 3 bases at V and 5 bases at J, leaving 13 bases unmatched. The CDR3 region is CASSFPPAGGLTTGELFF. In nucleotides, the CDR3 is TGTGCCAGCAGTTTTCCCCCAGCGGGAGGCCTTACTACCGGGGAGCTGTTTTTT.

In its sample, this clone was seen once. The gene calls are TRBV10-3 and TRBJ2-2, with TRBD1 identical over 8 bases. After removal of 11 bases from V and 2 bases from J, the junction contained 7 bases not matched to a gene. The CDR3 runs 14 residues. Germline-derived CDR1 and CDR2 are ENHRY and SYGVKD. CDR3 coding DNA: TGTGCCCTAAGACAGGGGCCTAACACCGGGGAGCTGTTTTTT. Protein sequence: CALRQGPNTGELFF.

The chain combines TRBV12-5 with TRBJ2-1; D gene uncertain. The germline CDR1 and CDR2 sequences are LGHNT and FRNRAP. Trimming took 4 bases from V and 10 from J, leaving 14 bases between them. There are 13 residues in the CDR3. The CDR3 reads CASGSRTDGEQFF. The CDR3 coding sequence is TGTGCTAGTGGTTCCCGGACCGATGGGGAGCAGTTCTTC.

This chain joins TRBV5-6 and TRBJ1-2; 8 bases line up with TRBD1. CDR1 and CDR2 from the germline V gene are SGHDT and YYEEEE. With 0 bases clipped from V and 4 bases from J, the junction kept 8 bases outside the gene matches. This CDR3 spans 16 amino acids. As DNA, the CDR3 is TGTGCCAGCAGCTTGGGGACAGGGTGGCCCTCCTATGGCTACACCTTC. This encodes CASSLGTGWPSYGYTF.

Details on this clone: Compared with germline, one end of the junction differs, possibly owing to a read error. The chain couples TRBV5-4 to TRBJ1-2; D perhaps matches TRBD1 (6 bases). Germline-derived CDR1 and CDR2 are SGHNT and YYREEE (reference sequence). The CDR3 loop spans 14 amino acids. The CDR3, as DNA: TGTGCCAGCAGTTTGGACAGAGCTAACTATGGCTACACCTTC. It is translated as CASSLDRANYGYTF.

The chain carries TRBV20-1 and TRBJ2-5; 11 bases align to TRBD2. The CDR3 extends over 16 amino acids. V trimming: 3 bases; J trimming: 5 bases; junction bases outside the gene matches: 11. The germline CDR1 and CDR2 sequences are DFQATT and SNEGSKA (reference sequence). Here the CDR3 DNA reads TGCAGTGCTAGTAGTCTAGCGGGGGGCCCAAGGGAGACCCAGTACTTC. This sequence encodes CSASSLAGGPRETQYF.

A few counts support this clone. Here the CDR3 DNA reads TGTGCCAGCAGCCCAGGGGCTGGAAACACCATATATTTT. Protein product: CASSPGAGNTIYF. This chain uses TRBV9 with TRBJ1-3; weak D call: TRBD1 (6 bases). This CDR3 comprises 13 residues. Trimming pared 4 bases from V and 2 bases from J, leaving 7 bases between. CDR1 and CDR2 from the germline V gene are SGDLS and YYNGEE.

The chain is built from TRBV7-2 and TRBJ2-5; 11 bases agree with TRBD1. Germline assignment: CDR1 SGHTA and CDR2 FQGNSA. J was trimmed by 5 bases and V by 3 bases; bases with no gene match: 8. This CDR3 has 16 amino acids. The CDR3 sequence: CASSLGQGGGYETQYF. DNA of the CDR3: TGTGCCAGCAGCTTGGGACAGGGGGGAGGGTATGAGACCCAGTACTTC.

J is TRBJ1-4 and V is TRBV28; TRBD1 matches 7 bases. The CDR3 is made up of 14 amino acids. From germline, CDR1 is MDHEN and CDR2 SYDVKM. The J segment lost 15 bases and the V segment lost 5 bases, leaving 15 bases of the junction unmatched. The CDR3 bases are TGTGCCAGCAGTCGACAGGGCGCCCGCCGTGAAGTGTTTTTT. Protein sequence: CASSRQGARREVFF.

The rearrangement joins TRBV6-2 or TRBV6-3 to TRBJ2-1, with D tentatively TRBD2 (7 bases). V lost 5 bases to trimming and J lost 5 bases, with 19 bases between them. Germline loops: CDR1 MNHEY, CDR2 SVGEGT. The CDR3 sequence is 16 residues long. CDR3 loop: CASSATRGAANNEQFF. The CDR3, as DNA: TGTGCCAGCAGTGCAACTCGGGGGGCCGCAAACAATGAGCAGTTCTTC.

The chain recombines TRBV27 with TRBJ2-1; possible D gene TRBD1, 5 bases. The CDR3 has 14 amino acids. Between the trimmed V and J ends, which lost 6 bases and 9 bases, there was a span of 18 bases. Germline V CDR1 and CDR2: MNHEY, SMNVEV (reference sequence). CDR3 protein: CASSLHGAAVEQFF. CDR3 sequence (DNA): TGTGCCAGCAGCCTCCATGGGGCGGCGGTTGAGCAGTTCTTC.